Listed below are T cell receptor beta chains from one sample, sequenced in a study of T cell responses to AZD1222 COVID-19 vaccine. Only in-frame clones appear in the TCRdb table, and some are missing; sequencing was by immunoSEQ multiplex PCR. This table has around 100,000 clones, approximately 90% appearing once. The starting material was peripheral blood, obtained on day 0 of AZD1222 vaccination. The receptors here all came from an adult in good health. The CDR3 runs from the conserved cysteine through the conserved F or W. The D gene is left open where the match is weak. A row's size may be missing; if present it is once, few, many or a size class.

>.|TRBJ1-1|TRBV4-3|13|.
CASSQTGITEAFF
TGCGCCAGCAGCCAAACGGGTATAACTGAAGCTTTCTTT
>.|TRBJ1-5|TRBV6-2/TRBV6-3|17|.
CASSYSSDGRRNQPQHF
TGTGCCAGCAGTTACTCCTCCGACGGGCGGCGTAATCAGCCCCAGCATTTT
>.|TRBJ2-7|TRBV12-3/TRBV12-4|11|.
CASSISYEQYF
TGTGCCAGCAGCATAAGCTACGAGCAGTACTTC
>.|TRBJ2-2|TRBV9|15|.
CASSVRAPGTGELFF
TGTGCCAGCAGCGTACGGGCCCCGGGCACCGGGGAGCTGTTTTTT
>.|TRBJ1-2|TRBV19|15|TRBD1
CASSPWTGANYGYTF
TGTGCCAGTAGTCCATGGACAGGCGCTAACTATGGCTACACCTTC
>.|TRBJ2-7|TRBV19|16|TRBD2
CASSAQREGLVYEQYF
TGTGCCAGTAGTGCCCAGCGGGAGGGCCTGGTCTACGAGCAGTACTTC
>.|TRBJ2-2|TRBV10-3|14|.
CASGSGGNTGELFF
TGTGCCAGCGGGTCCGGAGGGAACACCGGGGAGCTGTTTTTT
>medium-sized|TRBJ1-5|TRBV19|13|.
CASSMGLRMPQHF
TGTGCCAGTAGTATGGGGCTGAGAATGCCCCAGCATTTT
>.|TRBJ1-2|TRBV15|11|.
CATSEGGGYTF
TGTGCCACCAGCGAAGGGGGTGGCTACACCTTC
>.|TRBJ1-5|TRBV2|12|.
CASSEALFPQHF
TGTGCCAGCAGTGAAGCGCTTTTCCCCCAGCATTTT
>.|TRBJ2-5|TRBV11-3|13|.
CASSPRPGTTQYF
TGTGCCAGCAGCCCGAGACCGGGCACGACCCAGTACTTC
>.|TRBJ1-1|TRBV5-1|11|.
CASSLDTEAFF
TGCGCCAGCAGCCTAGACACTGAAGCTTTCTTT
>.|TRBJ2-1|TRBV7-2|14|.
CASSLVGSYNEQFF
TGTGCCAGCAGCTTAGTGGGGTCCTACAATGAGCAGTTCTTC
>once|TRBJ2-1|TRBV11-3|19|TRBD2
CASSPLGRGTSGKDNEQFF
TGTGCCAGCAGCCCCCTCGGCCGGGGGACTAGCGGAAAAGACAATGAGCAGTTCTTC
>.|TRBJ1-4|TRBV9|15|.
CASSVETGENEKLFF
TGTGCCAGCAGCGTAGAGACAGGAGAAAATGAAAAACTGTTTTTT
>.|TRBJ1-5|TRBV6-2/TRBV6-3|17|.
CASSYSPRDNSNQPQHF
TGTGCCAGCAGTTACTCCCCCCGGGACAATAGCAATCAGCCCCAGCATTTT
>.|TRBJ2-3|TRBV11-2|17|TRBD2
CASSLLGSGGQADTQYF
TGTGCCAGCAGCCTGTTGGGCAGCGGGGGCCAGGCAGATACGCAGTATTTT
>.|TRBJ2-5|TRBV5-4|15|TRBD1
CASSPRDSIQETQYF
TGTGCCAGCAGCCCCCGGGACAGCATCCAAGAGACCCAGTACTTC
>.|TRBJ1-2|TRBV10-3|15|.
CAISESTGFLYGYTF
TGTGCCATCAGTGAGTCGACAGGCTTTTTGTATGGCTACACCTTC
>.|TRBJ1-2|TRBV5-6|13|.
CASSLARAGGYTF
TGTGCCAGCAGCTTGGCCAGGGCAGGGGGCTACACCTTC
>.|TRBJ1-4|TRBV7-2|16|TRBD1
CASSLGDRGYREKLFF
TGTGCCAGCAGCCTTGGGGACAGGGGTTATCGTGAAAAACTGTTTTTT
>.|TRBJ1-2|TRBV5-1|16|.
CASSLGGGQELGGYTF
TGCGCCAGCAGCTTGGGGGGTGGTCAGGAACTTGGCGGCTACACCTTC
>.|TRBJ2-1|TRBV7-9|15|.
CASSVPGHPRNEQFF
TGTGCCAGCAGCGTACCGGGACATCCCCGCAATGAGCAGTTCTTC